The 26 T cell receptor beta chains listed next were all sequenced from one sample in a study of Graves' ophthalmopathy and Graves' hyperthyroidism. RNA transcripts yielded amplified TCR beta CDR3 regions. First-round RT-PCR used HTBI primers; second-round multiplex PCR followed. Via MiXCR, TCRdb re-called the multiplex PCR reads, giving one row per CDR3 protein. The data contain about 220,000 distinct CDR3 sequences, 20% to 25% of them singletons. Material: peripheral blood. Every receptor here comes from a woman aged 50 to 60 with Graves' ophthalmopathy.

This clonotype occurred many times. V usage is TRBV6-4 and J usage is TRBJ1-5, with 12 bases identical to TRBD1. This CDR3 has 19 residues. Germline V CDR1 and CDR2: MRHNA, SNTAGT. With 6 bases clipped from V and 1 base from J, the junction kept 13 bases outside the gene matches. The CDR3 loop reads CASRTSGTGGARSNQPQHF. CDR3 in DNA: TGTGCCAGCAGAACCTCCGGGACAGGGGGCGCCAGGAGCAATCAGCCCCAGCATTTT.

This clonotype was counted only a few times. The CDR3 does not close with the conserved phenylalanine or tryptophan, likely indicating a read error. This chain links TRBV29-1 with TRBJ1-1; D gene ambiguous. With 4 bases removed from V and 1 base from J, the gap between germline ends came to 10 bases. The CDR3 runs to 13 residues. The germline V gene encodes CDR1 SQVTM and CDR2 ANQGSEA. The CDR3 region has the DNA TGCAGCGTTGTCAGGAACCCGAACACTGAAGCTTTCGTT. This encodes CSVVRNPNTEAFV.

V usage is TRBV24-1 and J usage is TRBJ2-5; 9 bases map to TRBD1. There are 16 residues in the CDR3. Trimming cost V 3 bases and J 4 bases; bases outside gene matches: 8. CDR1 is KGHDR and CDR2 is SFDVKD in the germline V gene. The CDR3, as DNA: TGTGCCACCAGTGATCCGAGGACAGGGGTTGTAGAGACCCAGTACTTC. Residues: CATSDPRTGVVETQYF.

This clonotype was observed at least ten times. V usage is TRBV2 and J usage is TRBJ1-5, with a weak D call TRBD1 (5 bases). V lost 6 bases and J lost 3, with 12 bases in between. This CDR3 has 14 amino acids. Per the germline V gene, CDR1 is SNHLY and CDR2 is FYNNEI. The CDR3: CASRWQGVNQPQHF. The CDR3 coding sequence is TGTGCCAGCAGGTGGCAGGGAGTCAATCAGCCCCAGCATTTT.

The chain combines TRBV9 with TRBJ2-5; perhaps TRBD1 as D (6 bases). The CDR3 sequence is 14 residues long. Germline values: CDR1 SGDLS, CDR2 YYNGEE. Trimming took 4 bases from V and 2 from J, leaving 12 bases between them. CDR3 residues: CASSSQGGQETQYF. CDR3 sequence (DNA): TGTGCCAGCAGCTCACAGGGTGGTCAAGAGACCCAGTACTTC.

This clonotype has at least ten counts. This sequence joins TRBV20-1 and TRBJ1-1; possibly TRBD1 for D (5 bases). Germline CDR1 DFQATT, CDR2 SNEGSKA (reference sequence). There are 13 residues in the CDR3. V lost 3 bases, J lost 1 base, and 9 bases lay in between. CDR3 coding DNA: TGCAGTGCTAGTAGGGGAGAGAACACTGAAGCTTTCTTT. This translates into CSASRGENTEAFF.

The sample holds many counts of this clonotype. The rearrangement joins TRBV4-1 to TRBJ2-4, with 7 nucleotides matching TRBD2. Germline V gene lookup returns CDR1 MGHRA and CDR2 YSYEKL. This CDR3 region has 17 residues. Trimming at V came to 4 bases and at J to 8 bases, leaving 17 bases not matched to a gene. The CDR3 loop is CASSLAWTGRQVDIQYF. CDR3 sequence (DNA): TGCGCCAGCAGCCTCGCATGGACCGGGAGGCAGGTCGACATTCAGTACTTC.

Points on this clonotype: Possible read error: a much larger clone is one base away. V is TRBV6-1 and J is TRBJ1-5; TRBD1 agrees at 9 bases. The CDR3 consists of 15 residues. CDR1 is MNHNS, CDR2 SASEGT, per germline. The CDR3 bases are TGTGCCAGCAGCCTGGGACAGGGTGCCAATCGGCCCCAGCATTTT. Protein sequence: CASSLGQGANRPQHF.

This clonotype was observed many times. The chain carries TRBV19 and TRBJ1-1, with unresolved D. CDR3 size: 12 residues. Trimming left V 9 bases short and J 6 bases short, with 14 bases between. CDR1 and CDR2 from the germline V gene are LNHDA and SQIVND (reference sequence). The CDR3 spells CASSRRFAEAFF. CDR3 bases: TGTGCCAGCTCTCGTCGGTTCGCTGAAGCTTTCTTT.

This clonotype was observed at least ten times. The chain couples TRBV4-2 to TRBJ2-7; 10 bases are shared with TRBD1. The V gene end was trimmed by 4 bases and the J gene end by 2 bases; junction bases not matched to a gene: 5. CDR1 is LGHNA, CDR2 YNFKEQ, per germline. The CDR3 consists of 15 residues. This CDR3 reads CASSRDRGTAYEQYF. CDR3 DNA: TGTGCCAGCAGCCGGGACAGGGGAACAGCCTACGAGCAGTACTTC.

This clonotype was observed at least ten times. The chain couples TRBV20-1 to TRBJ1-2; D ambiguous. Germline lookup yields CDR1 DFQATT and CDR2 SNEGSKA (reference sequence). Trimming removed 2 bases at V and 4 bases at J, with 14 bases between. The CDR3 is 14 amino acids. The CDR3 DNA follows: TGCAGTGCTAGACCAGAGTGGAGATTCTATGGCTACACCTTC. This encodes CSARPEWRFYGYTF.

This clonotype has ten or more counts. The rearrangement joins TRBV27 to TRBJ2-3, with D tentatively TRBD2 (5 bases). V lost 5 bases to trimming and J lost 4 bases, with 19 bases between them. The CDR3 loop spans 16 amino acids. Germline values: CDR1 MNHEY, CDR2 SMNVEV (reference sequence). CDR3: CASSTLGGLAADTQYF. The CDR3 bases are TGTGCCAGCAGTACATTGGGCGGACTTGCCGCAGATACGCAGTATTTT.

This clonotype was seen more than once but under ten times. The V call is TRBV19, the J call TRBJ2-6, with D possibly being TRBD2 (5 bases). From germline, CDR1 is LNHDA and CDR2 SQIVND (reference sequence). V was pared by 6 bases and J by 0 bases, with 24 bases between. The CDR3 is 20 amino acids. The CDR3 sequence is CASRELVWRSEGSGANVLTF. For the CDR3, the DNA is TGTGCCAGTAGGGAGTTGGTGTGGCGGAGTGAGGGCTCTGGGGCCAACGTCCTGACTTTC.

This clonotype was counted ten times or more. The V gene is TRBV20-1, the J gene TRBJ2-2; the match to TRBD1 covers 9 bases. Germline CDR1 DFQATT, CDR2 SNEGSKA (reference sequence). The junction had 3 bases not matched to a gene; V was cut back by 7 bases and J by 3 bases. There are 13 residues in the CDR3. CDR3 protein: CSDRDRDTGELFF. DNA for the CDR3: TGCAGTGACCGGGACAGGGACACCGGGGAGCTGTTTTTT.

In its sample, this clonotype was seen many times. The V call is TRBV2, the J call TRBJ2-5, with 8 bases aligning to TRBD1. The V and J ends lost 5 bases and 2 bases, in that order; junction bases with no gene match: 7. Looked up from germline, CDR1 is SNHLY and CDR2 is FYNNEI. CDR3 length equals 15 residues. CDR3 amino acids: CASSYFGQGQETQYF. In DNA, the CDR3 is TGTGCCAGCAGTTATTTCGGACAGGGACAAGAGACCCAGTACTTC.

This clonotype was observed a few times. The chain has TRBV11-3 and TRBJ1-2, with 7 bases identical to TRBD1. Trimming cost V 2 bases and J 3 bases; bases outside gene matches: 9. Per the germline V gene, CDR1 is SGHNT and CDR2 is YENEEA. The CDR3 is 16 amino acids. This CDR3 reads CASSLSGGDFDYGYTF. DNA for the CDR3: TGTGCCAGCAGCTTATCAGGGGGTGACTTTGACTATGGCTACACCTTC. Drawing the rest from reference TRBV11-3 and TRBJ1-2, the complete variable domain is EAGVVQSPRYKIIEKKQPVAFWCNPISGHNTLYWYLQNLGQGPELLIRYENEEAVDDSQLPKDRFSAERLKGVDSTLKIQPAELGDSAVYLCASSLSGGDFDYGYTFGSGTRLTVV.

This clonotype has a handful of counts. V and J are TRBV7-3 and TRBJ2-2; 9 bases match TRBD2. The CDR3 is 17 amino acids. Per the germline V gene, CDR1 is SGHTA and CDR2 is FQGTGA. The V and J ends lost 4 bases and 7 bases, in that order; junction bases with no gene match: 13. The CDR3 sequence is CASSSGVLAGWGGELFF. The DNA for the CDR3 is TGTGCCAGCAGCTCCGGCGTACTAGCGGGCTGGGGCGGGGAGCTGTTTTTT.

Regarding this clonotype: This may be a read error: a much more frequent sequence differs by one nucleotide. This chain connects TRBV29-1 to TRBJ1-2; no definite D call. Germline assignment: CDR1 SQVTM and CDR2 ANQGSEA. The length of the CDR3 is 12 residues. The ends were cut back, 4 bases at V and 4 bases at J, with 10 bases in the middle. CDR3 amino acids: CSVAPVLYGYTF. In nucleotides, the CDR3 is TGCAGCGTTGCGCCGGTACTCTATGGCTACACCTTC.

The chain links TRBV12-3 or TRBV12-4 to TRBJ2-7; 10 bases map to TRBD2. J gave up 4 bases and V 2 bases, and 11 bases lay outside the gene matches. CDR3 length: 17 amino acids. The CDR3 bases are TGTGCCAGCAGTTTATCGGGCGGGTCTAGCGGGAGTTACGAGCAGTACTTC. It encodes CASSLSGGSSGSYEQYF.

In this sample, this clonotype turned up many times. The rearrangement uses TRBV30 and TRBJ1-5; D not resolved. CDR3 size: 15 residues. V lost 0 bases and J lost 3, with 12 bases in between. Germline CDR1 GTSNPN, CDR2 SVGIG (reference sequence). CDR3 sequence (DNA): TGTGCCTGGAGTGTTAGATCCCAGCCCAATCAGCCCCAGCATTTT. Residues: CAWSVRSQPNQPQHF.

This clonotype occurred many times. V gene TRBV7-2 combines with J gene TRBJ1-3; D unclear. Between the trimmed V and J ends, which lost 1 base and 4 bases, there was a span of 8 bases. The germline V gene encodes CDR1 SGHTA and CDR2 FQGNSA. The CDR3 is made up of 14 amino acids. The CDR3 sequence is CASSLGESGNTIYF. CDR3 DNA sequence: TGTGCCAGCAGCTTAGGGGAGTCAGGAAACACCATATATTTT.

The V call is TRBV11-2, the J call TRBJ1-5; 8 bases align to TRBD1. The ends lost 5 bases at V and 4 bases at J; junction bases unmatched: 10. The CDR3 runs to 16 residues. The germline gives CDR1 SGHAT, CDR2 FQNNGV. The CDR3 region has the DNA TGTGCCAGCAGCCCCCATGGGACAGGACTGAATCAGCCCCAGCATTTT. Translation gives CASSPHGTGLNQPQHF.

The chain is built from TRBV6-1 and TRBJ1-2; D ambiguous. The CDR3 is 14 amino acids. The germline gives CDR1 MNHNS, CDR2 SASEGT. The ends were cut back, 2 bases at V and 5 bases at J, with 12 bases in the middle. CDR3 residues: CASSEPPVPYGYTF. Here the CDR3 DNA reads TGTGCCAGCAGTGAACCTCCTGTTCCTTATGGCTACACCTTC.

This clonotype was found many times. The genes are TRBV30 and TRBJ1-2, with D uncertain. The ends were cut back, 3 bases at V and 5 bases at J, with 7 bases in the middle. The CDR3 is made up of 11 amino acids. Looked up from germline, CDR1 is GTSNPN and CDR2 is SVGIG (reference sequence). The CDR3: CAWREGYGYTF. Written as DNA, the CDR3 is TGTGCCTGGAGGGAAGGATATGGCTACACCTTC.

The sample holds many counts of this clonotype. This rearrangement joins TRBV20-1 to TRBJ1-3; D is unclear. The ends were cut back, 0 bases at V and 1 base at J, with 10 bases in the middle. CDR3 length: 15 amino acids. CDR1 DFQATT and CDR2 SNEGSKA come from the germline V gene (reference sequence). The CDR3 reads CSARDFAASGNTIYF. The CDR3 DNA is TGCAGTGCTAGAGATTTTGCGGCTTCTGGAAACACCATATATTTT.

This clonotype has just a few counts. Being one base from a much bigger clone, this may be a read error. The J gene is TRBJ2-7, the V gene TRBV9, with 11 bases fitting TRBD1. The CDR3 spans 15 residues. The germline V gene has CDR1 SGDLS and CDR2 YYNGEE. CDR3 sequence (DNA): TGTGACAGCAGCCCGAGGACAGGGGGCCCCTACGAGCAGTACTTC. Protein product: CDSSPRTGGPYEQYF.